This TCR beta chain was identified during a study of T cells after yellow fever vaccination. Whole-study context: Preparation of fractions with low cell numbers was performed using SMART-Seq v4 Ultra Low Input. The study, taken as a whole, reports: FACS-sorted repertoires might harbor abundant contaminating clonotypes from the bulk population. Primary-vaccination clones mostly resurfaced post-booster (96% CD4, about 87% CD8).

The CDR3 has 15 amino acids. V shed 2 bases and J 4 bases; nucleotides not matched to a gene: 5. This clonotype was recorded at least ten times. Its antigen remains unidentified. Template switching by 5'RACE produced TCR cDNA, adding a universal primer site and UMIs. TCRdb independently ran MiXCR on the 5' RACE reads; one entry per CDR3 protein. The sample shows 150,000 to 200,000 distinct CDR3 sequences, roughly 6.2% of them seen only once. This clonotype was obtained from a man aged 18-30 years who received the YFV17D yellow fever vaccine. The chain employs TRBV12-3 or TRBV12-4 and TRBJ2-1, with 7 bases lining up with TRBD2. The sample in question was CD4+ T cells sorted from PBMCs, obtained on the day of the first yellow fever vaccination. The CDR3 loop reads CASSLRGDVYNEQFF. As DNA, the CDR3 is TGTGCCAGCAGTTTACGGGGGGACGTATACAATGAGCAGTTCTTC.